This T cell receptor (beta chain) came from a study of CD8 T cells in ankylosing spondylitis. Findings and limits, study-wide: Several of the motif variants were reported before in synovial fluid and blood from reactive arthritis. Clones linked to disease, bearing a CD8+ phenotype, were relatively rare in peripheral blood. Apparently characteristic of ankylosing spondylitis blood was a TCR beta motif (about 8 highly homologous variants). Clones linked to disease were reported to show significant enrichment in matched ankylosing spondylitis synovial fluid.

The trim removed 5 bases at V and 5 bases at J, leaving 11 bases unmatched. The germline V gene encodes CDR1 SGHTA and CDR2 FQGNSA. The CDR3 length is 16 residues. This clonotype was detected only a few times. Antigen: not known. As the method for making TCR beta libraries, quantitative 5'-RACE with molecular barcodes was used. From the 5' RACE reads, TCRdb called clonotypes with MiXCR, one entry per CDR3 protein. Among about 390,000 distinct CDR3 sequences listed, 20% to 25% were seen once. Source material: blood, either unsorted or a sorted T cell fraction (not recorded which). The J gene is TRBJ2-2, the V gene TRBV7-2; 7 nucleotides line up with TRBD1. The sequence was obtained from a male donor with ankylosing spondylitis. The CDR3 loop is CASSPRQGVVTGELFF. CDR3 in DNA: TGTGCCAGCAGCCCGCGACAGGGTGTGGTTACCGGGGAGCTGTTTTTT.